The entry that follows covers one TCR beta chain sequence. The target antigen is unknown. CDR3 size: 13 residues. J was trimmed by 13 bases and V by 1 base; bases with no gene match: 5. Germline V gene data show CDR1 as MGHRA and CDR2 as YSYEKL. After isolation, RNA underwent reverse transcription to generate cDNA as the sequencing template. Profiling relied on immunoSEQ multiplex PCR, and the TCRdb table lists in-frame clones only, not all of them. This table holds some 120,000 clones, about 59% found once. Noted treatment: oral pan-JAK inhibitor, 5-10 mg twice daily. The data were obtained in a study of CD8+ T cells in alopecia areata. Study-wide points: Scalp clonality and expanded CD8+ clones among the top 100 were significantly decreased by tofacitinib.

This receptor was identified in a human donor with alopecia areata. The specimen comprised CD4+ T cells sorted from blood, sampled at week 4, from a patient treated with tofacitinib. J is TRBJ2-1 and V is TRBV4-1, with 9 bases aligning to TRBD2. The CDR3 region has the DNA TGCGCCAGCAGCCAAGGGCCCGGGACTAGCCAGTTCTTC. The encoded protein is CASSQGPGTSQFF.